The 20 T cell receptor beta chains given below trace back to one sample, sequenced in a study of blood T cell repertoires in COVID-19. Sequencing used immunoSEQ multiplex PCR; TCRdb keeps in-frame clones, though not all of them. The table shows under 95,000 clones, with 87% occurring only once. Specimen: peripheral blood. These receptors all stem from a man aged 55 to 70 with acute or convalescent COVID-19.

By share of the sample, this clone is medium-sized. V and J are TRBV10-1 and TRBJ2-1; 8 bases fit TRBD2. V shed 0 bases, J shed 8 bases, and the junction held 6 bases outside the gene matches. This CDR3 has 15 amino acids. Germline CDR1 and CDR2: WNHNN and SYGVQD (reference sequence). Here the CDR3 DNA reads TGCGCCAGCAGTGAGTCCAACGGGGGGGCGGATGAGCAGTTCTTC. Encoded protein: CASSESNGGADEQFF.

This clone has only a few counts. CDR3 DNA: TGTGCCAGCAGTCCTTTGGGGGTGGGGGGCACTGAAGCTTTCTTT. Protein sequence: CASSPLGVGGTEAFF. V and J are TRBV27 and TRBJ1-1; tentative D call: TRBD1 (5 bases). This CDR3 region has 15 residues. V was shortened by 5 bases and J by 4 bases, with 17 bases between the two germline ends. The germline V gene has CDR1 MNHEY and CDR2 SMNVEV (reference sequence).

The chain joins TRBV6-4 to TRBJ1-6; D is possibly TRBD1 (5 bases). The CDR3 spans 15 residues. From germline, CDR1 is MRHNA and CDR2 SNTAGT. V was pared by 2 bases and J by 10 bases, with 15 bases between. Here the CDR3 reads CASSDNGGLGSPLHF. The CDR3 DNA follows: TGTGCCAGCAGTGACAACGGGGGTTTGGGCTCACCCCTCCACTTT.

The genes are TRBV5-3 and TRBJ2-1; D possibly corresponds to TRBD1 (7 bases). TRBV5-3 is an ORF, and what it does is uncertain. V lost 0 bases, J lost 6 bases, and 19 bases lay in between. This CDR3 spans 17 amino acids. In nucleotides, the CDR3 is TGTGCCAGAAGCTTGGTTCGCCCTCGACAGGGAGGCAATGAGCAGTTCTTC. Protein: CARSLVRPRQGGNEQFF.

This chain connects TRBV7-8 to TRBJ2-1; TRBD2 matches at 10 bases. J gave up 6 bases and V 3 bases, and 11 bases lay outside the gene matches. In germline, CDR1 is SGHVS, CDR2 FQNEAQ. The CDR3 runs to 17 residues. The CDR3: CASSLGLAGALGNEQFF. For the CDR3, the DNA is TGTGCCAGCAGCTTGGGTCTAGCGGGGGCCCTCGGCAATGAGCAGTTCTTC.

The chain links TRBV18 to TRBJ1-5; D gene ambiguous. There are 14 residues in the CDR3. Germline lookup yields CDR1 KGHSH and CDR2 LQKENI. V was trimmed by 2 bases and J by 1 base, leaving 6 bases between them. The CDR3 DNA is TGTGCCAGCTCACCAGAGGGAAGCAATCAGCCCCAGCATTTT. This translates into CASSPEGSNQPQHF.

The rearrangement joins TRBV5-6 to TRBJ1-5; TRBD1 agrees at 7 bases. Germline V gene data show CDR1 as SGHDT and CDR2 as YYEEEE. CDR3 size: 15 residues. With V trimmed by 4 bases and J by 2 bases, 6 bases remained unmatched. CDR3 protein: CASSPQGDGNQPQHF. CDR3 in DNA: TGTGCCAGCAGCCCCCAGGGGGACGGCAATCAGCCCCAGCATTTT.

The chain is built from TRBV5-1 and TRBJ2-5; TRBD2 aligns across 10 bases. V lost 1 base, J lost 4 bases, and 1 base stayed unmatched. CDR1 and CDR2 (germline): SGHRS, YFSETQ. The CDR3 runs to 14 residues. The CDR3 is CASSLSGGVETQYF. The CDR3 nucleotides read TGCGCCAGCAGCTTGAGCGGGGGGGTAGAGACCCAGTACTTC.

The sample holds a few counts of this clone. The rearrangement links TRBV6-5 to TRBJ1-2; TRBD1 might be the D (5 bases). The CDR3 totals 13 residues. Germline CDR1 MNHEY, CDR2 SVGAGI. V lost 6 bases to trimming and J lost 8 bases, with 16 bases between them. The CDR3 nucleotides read TGTGCCAGCAGCCCAGGGCCCCCCCAAGGCTACACCTTC. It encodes CASSPGPPQGYTF.

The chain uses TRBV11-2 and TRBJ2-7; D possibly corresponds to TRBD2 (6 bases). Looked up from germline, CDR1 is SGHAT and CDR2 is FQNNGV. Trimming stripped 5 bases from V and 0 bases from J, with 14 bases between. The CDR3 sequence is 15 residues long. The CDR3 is CASSPGLPSSYEQYF. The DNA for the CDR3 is TGTGCCAGCAGCCCGGGACTCCCGAGCTCCTACGAGCAGTACTTC. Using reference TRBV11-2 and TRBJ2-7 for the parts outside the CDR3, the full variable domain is EAGVAQSPRYKIIEKRQSVAFWCNPISGHATLYWYQQILGQGPKLLIQFQNNGVVDDSQLPKDRFSAERLKGVDSTLKIQPAKLEDSAVYLCASSPGLPSSYEQYFGPGTRLTVT.

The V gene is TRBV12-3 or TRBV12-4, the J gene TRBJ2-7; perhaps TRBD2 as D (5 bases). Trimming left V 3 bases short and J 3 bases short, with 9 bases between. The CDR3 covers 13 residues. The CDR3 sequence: CASSLGTSYEQYF. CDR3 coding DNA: TGTGCCAGCAGTTTGGGAACTAGCTACGAGCAGTACTTC.

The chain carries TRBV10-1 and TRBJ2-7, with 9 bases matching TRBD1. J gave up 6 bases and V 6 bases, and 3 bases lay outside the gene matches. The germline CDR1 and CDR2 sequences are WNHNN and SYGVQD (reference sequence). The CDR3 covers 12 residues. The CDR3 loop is CASSGQGFEQYF. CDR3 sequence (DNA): TGCGCCAGCAGCGGACAGGGGTTCGAGCAGTACTTC.

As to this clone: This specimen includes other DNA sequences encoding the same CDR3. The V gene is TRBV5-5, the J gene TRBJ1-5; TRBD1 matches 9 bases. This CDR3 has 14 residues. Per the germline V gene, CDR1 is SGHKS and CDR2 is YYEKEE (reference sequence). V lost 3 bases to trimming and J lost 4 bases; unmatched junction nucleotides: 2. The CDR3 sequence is CASSSTGGNQPQHF. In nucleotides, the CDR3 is TGTGCCAGCAGCTCGACAGGGGGTAATCAGCCCCAGCATTTT.

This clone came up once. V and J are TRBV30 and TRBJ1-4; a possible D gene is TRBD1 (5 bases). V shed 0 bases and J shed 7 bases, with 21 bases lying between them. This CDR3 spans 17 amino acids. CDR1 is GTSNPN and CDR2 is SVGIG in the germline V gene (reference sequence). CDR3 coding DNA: TGTGCCTGGAGTGTGTTCGAGGTGGGGCTTTTCAGTGAAAAACTGTTTTTT. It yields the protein CAWSVFEVGLFSEKLFF.

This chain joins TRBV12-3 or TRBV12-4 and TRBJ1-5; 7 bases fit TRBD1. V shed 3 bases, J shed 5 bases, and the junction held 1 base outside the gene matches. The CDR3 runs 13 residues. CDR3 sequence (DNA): TGTGCCAGCAGTTTGAGGGGGCATCAGCCCCAGCATTTT. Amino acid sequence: CASSLRGHQPQHF.

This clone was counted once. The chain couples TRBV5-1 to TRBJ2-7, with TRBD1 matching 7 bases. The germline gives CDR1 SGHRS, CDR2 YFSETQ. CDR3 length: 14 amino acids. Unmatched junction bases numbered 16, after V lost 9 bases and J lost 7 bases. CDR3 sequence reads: CATRPLQGTGEQYF. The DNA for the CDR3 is TGCGCCACCAGACCATTACAGGGGACGGGAGAGCAGTACTTC. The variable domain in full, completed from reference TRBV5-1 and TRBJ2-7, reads KAGVTQTPRYLIKTRGQQVTLSCSPISGHRSVSWYQQTPGQGLQFLFEYFSETQRNKGNFPGRFSGRQFSNSRSEMNVSTLELGDSALYLCATRPLQGTGEQYFGPGTRLTVT.

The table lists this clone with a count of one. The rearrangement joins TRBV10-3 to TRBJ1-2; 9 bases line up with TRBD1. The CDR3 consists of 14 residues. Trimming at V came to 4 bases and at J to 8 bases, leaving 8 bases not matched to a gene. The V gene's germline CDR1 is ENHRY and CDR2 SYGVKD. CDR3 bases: TGTGCCATCAGTGCGGACAGGGGTATGGACGGCTACACCTTC. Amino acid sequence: CAISADRGMDGYTF.

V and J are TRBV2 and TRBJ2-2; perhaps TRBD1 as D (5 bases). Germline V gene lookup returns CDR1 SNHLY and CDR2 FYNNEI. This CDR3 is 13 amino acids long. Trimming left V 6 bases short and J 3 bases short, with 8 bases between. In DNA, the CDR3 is TGTGCCAGCAGACAGGCCCACACCGGGGAGCTGTTTTTT. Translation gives CASRQAHTGELFF.

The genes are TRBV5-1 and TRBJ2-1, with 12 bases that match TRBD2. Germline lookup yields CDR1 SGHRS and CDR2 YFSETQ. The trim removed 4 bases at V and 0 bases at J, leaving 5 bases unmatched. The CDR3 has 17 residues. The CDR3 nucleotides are TGCGCCAGCAGCAGAGCTAGCGGGGGGGCCTCCTACAATGAGCAGTTCTTC. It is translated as CASSRASGGASYNEQFF.

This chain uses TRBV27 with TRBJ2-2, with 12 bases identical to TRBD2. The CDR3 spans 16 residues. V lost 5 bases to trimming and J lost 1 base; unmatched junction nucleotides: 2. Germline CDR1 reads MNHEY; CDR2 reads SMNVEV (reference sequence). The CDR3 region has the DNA TGTGCCAGCAGTGTGGGACTAGCGGGGAACACCGGGGAGCTGTTTTTT. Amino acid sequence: CASSVGLAGNTGELFF.